The subject of this entry is one TCR beta chain. The antigen remains unidentified. The entry originates in a study of CD8 T cells in ankylosing spondylitis. Study conclusions and caveats: Reports say disease-linked clones showed up significantly more in matched ankylosing spondylitis synovial fluid.

TCRdb used MiXCR to reprocess the 5' RACE reads, holding one entry per CDR3 protein. The profile shows about 200,000 distinct CDR3 sequences, roughly 13% of them singletons. This TCR came from a male donor with ankylosing spondylitis or in good health (not recorded which). Sequencing was carried out using blood, either unsorted or a sorted T cell fraction (not recorded which).

CDR3: CASSIELTSEAFF. CDR3 coding DNA: TGTGCCAGTAGTATAGAGCTCACCAGTGAAGCTTTCTTT. The chain combines TRBV19 with TRBJ1-1, with no clear D. Trimming shortened V by 0 bases and J by 7 bases, and 9 bases separated the two germline ends. Germline CDR1 LNHDA, CDR2 SQIVND (reference sequence). The CDR3 length is 13 residues.